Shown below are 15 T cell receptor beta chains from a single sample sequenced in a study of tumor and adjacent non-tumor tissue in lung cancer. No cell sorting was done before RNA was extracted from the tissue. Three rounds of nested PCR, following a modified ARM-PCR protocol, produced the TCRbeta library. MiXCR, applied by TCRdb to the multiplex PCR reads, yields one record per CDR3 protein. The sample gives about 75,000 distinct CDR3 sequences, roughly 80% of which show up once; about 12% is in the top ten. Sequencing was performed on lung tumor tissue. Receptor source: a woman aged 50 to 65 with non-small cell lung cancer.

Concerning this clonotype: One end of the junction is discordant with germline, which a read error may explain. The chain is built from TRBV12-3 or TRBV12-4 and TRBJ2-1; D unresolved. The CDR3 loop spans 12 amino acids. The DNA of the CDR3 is TGTGCCAGTTGTTTATCGCGGAATGAACAGTTCTTC. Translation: CASCLSRNEQFF.

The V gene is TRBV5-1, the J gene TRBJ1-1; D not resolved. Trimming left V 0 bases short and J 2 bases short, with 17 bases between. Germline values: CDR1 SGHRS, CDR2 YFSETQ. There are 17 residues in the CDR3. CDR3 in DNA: TGCGCCAGCAGCTTGGCGGAAAGAACCTGGATAAACACTGAAGCTTTCTTT. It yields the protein CASSLAERTWINTEAFF. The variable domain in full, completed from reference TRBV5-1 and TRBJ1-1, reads KAGVTQTPRYLIKTRGQQVTLSCSPISGHRSVSWYQQTPGQGLQFLFEYFSETQRNKGNFPGRFSGRQFSNSRSEMNVSTLELGDSALYLCASSLAERTWINTEAFFGQGTRLTVV.

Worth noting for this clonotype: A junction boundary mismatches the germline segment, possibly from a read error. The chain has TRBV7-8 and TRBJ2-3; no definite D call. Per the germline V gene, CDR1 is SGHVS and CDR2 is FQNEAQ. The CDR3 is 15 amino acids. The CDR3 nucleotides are TGTGCCAGCAACTCCACCCTAACCTCCACAGTTACGCAGTATTTT. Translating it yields CASNSTLTSTVTQYF.

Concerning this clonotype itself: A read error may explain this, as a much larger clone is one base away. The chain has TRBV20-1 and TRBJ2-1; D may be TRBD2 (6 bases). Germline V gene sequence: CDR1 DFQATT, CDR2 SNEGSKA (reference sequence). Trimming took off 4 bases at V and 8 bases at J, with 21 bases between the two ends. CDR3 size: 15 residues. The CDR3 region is CSATIGGSDVHEQFF. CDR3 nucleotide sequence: TGCAGTGCTACCATTGGAGGGAGTGATGTACATGAGCAGTTCTTC.

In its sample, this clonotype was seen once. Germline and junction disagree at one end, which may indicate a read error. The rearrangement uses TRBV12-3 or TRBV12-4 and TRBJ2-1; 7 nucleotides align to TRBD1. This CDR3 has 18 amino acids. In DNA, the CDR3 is TGTGCCAACAGTTCCGGGACCCCCACTCCGCTCAGGGGGTATGAACAGTTCTTC. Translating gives CANSSGTPTPLRGYEQFF.

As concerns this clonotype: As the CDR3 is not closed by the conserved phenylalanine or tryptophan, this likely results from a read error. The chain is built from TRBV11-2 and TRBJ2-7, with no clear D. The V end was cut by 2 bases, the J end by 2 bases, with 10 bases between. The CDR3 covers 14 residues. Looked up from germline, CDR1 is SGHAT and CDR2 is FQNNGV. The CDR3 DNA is TGTGCCAGCAGCTTAACCGACGGAGCCTACGAGCAGTACCTC. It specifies CASSLTDGAYEQYL.

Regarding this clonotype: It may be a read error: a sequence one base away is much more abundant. CDR3 nucleotides: TGCAGTGTTTCCGACATTACAGGGGTCACCGGGGAGCTGTTTTTT. Translating gives CSVSDITGVTGELFF. This chain links TRBV20-1 with TRBJ2-2, with 7 bases fitting TRBD1. The ends lost 7 bases at V and 4 bases at J; junction bases unmatched: 12. CDR1 is DFQATT, CDR2 SNEGSKA, per germline (reference sequence). The CDR3 runs to 15 residues.

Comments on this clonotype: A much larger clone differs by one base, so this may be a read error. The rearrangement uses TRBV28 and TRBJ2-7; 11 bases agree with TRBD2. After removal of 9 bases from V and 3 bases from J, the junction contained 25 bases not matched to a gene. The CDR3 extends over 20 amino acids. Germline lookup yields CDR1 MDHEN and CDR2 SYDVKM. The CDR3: CASPPNLRTSGPLKVYEQYF. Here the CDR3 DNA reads TGTGCCAGTCCCCCAAACCTCCGGACTAGCGGGCCCCTAAAAGTCTACGAGCAGTACTTC.

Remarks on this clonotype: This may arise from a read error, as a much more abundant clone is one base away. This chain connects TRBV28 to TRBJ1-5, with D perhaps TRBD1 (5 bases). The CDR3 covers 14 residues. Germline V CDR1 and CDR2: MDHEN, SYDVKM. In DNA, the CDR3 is TGTGCCAGCATCCGAGGGGATGGCAATCAGCCCCGGCATTTT. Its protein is CASIRGDGNQPRHF.

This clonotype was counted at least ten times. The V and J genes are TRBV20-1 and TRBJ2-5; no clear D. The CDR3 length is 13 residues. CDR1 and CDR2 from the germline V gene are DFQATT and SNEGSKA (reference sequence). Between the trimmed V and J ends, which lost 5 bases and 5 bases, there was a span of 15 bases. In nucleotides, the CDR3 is TGCAGTGCTGCCCGACCCGGTGGGGAGACCCAGTACTTC. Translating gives CSAARPGGETQYF.

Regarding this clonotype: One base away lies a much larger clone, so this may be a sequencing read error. CDR3 sequence: CVSSGFLNTEAFF. The CDR3 bases are TGTGTCAGCAGTGGTTTCCTGAACACTGAAGCTTTCTTT. J is TRBJ1-1 and V is TRBV6-1; D not resolved. This CDR3 is built from 13 residues. Germline CDR1 is MNHNS and CDR2 is SASEGT.

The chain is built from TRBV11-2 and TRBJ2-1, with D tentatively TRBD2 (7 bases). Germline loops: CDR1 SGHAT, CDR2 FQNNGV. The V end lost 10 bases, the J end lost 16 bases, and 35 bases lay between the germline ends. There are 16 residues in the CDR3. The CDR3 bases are TGTGCCAACCGTGGACTACACACCCCGGGGGGCAATGAGCGCTTCTTC. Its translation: CANRGLHTPGGNERFF.

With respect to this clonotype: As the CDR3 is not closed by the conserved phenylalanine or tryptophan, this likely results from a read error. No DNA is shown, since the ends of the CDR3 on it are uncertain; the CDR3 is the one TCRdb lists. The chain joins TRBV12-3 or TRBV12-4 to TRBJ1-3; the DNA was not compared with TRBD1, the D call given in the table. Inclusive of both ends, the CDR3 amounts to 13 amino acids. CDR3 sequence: CASTPSFGNTTYI.

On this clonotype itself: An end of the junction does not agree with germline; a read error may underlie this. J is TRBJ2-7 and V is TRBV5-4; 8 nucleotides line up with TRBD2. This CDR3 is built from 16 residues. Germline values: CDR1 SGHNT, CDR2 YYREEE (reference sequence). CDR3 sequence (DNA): TGTGACAGCAGCCACCGGGGGGGAAAGGGGATCAACGAACAGTACTTC. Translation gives CDSSHRGGKGINEQYF.

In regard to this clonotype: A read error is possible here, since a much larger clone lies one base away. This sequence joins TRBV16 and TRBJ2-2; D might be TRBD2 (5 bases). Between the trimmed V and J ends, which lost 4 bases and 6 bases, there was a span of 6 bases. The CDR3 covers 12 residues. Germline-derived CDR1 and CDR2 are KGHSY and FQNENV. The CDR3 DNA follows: TGTGCCAGCAGCCTGGAGGCCGGGGAGCTGTTTTTT. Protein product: CASSLEAGELFF.